These T cell receptor beta chains were read from a single sample in a study of molecular identifiers for immune sequencing clone quantification. Via MiXCR, TCRdb re-called the PCR reads, giving one row per CDR3 protein. The sample records about half a million distinct CDR3 sequences, less than 30% being singletons. The sequenced sample consisted of naive CD8+ T cells from blood, with Jurkat cell RNA spiked in. These receptors came from a human donor in good health. Some libraries in this study had Jurkat cell RNA spiked in. Each CDR3 is given with its conserved first and last residue. D genes are given only for firm matches. Where a row states a size, it is once, few, many or the class of an expanded clone; other rows omit it.

CASSPRTGTISGANVLTF	TGTGCCAGCAGTCCCCGGACGGGGACGATCTCTGGGGCCAACGTCCTGACTTTC	.	many	TRBV12-3/TRBV12-4	TRBJ2-6
CSARTGWDDYEQYF	TGCAGTGCTAGGACAGGGTGGGATGACTACGAGCAGTACTTC	TRBD1	many	TRBV20-1	TRBJ2-7
CASSFPAAYGYTF	TGTGCCAGCAGTTTTCCGGCCGCTTATGGCTACACCTTC	.	.	TRBV12-3/TRBV12-4	TRBJ1-2
CASSSLMAGGKYF	TGTGCCAGCAGTTCGCTAATGGCAGGCGGGAAGTACTTC	.	many	TRBV28	TRBJ2-7
CASSSIIGGPQETQYF	TGTGCCAGCAGTTCTATAATAGGGGGCCCCCAAGAGACCCAGTACTTC	TRBD1	many	TRBV27	TRBJ2-5
CASSVITGILFF	TGTGCCAGCAGTGTTATAACAGGGATACTGTTTTTT	.	.	TRBV2	TRBJ2-2
CASSLWGGTNEKLFF	TGTGCCAGCAGCTTGTGGGGAGGCACTAATGAAAAACTGTTTTTT	.	few	TRBV7-6	TRBJ1-4
CSARDSIQGAVGYTF	TGCAGTGCTAGAGACTCAATCCAGGGGGCGGTTGGCTACACCTTC	TRBD1	.	TRBV20-1	TRBJ1-2
CASRIGQGSYEQYF	TGTGCCAGCAGGATCGGACAGGGTTCCTACGAGCAGTACTTC	TRBD1	.	TRBV3-1	TRBJ2-7
CASSLGTGALEQYF	TGCGCCAGCAGCTTGGGGACAGGGGCGTTGGAGCAGTACTTC	TRBD1	many	TRBV5-1	TRBJ2-7
CASSTGGIQPQHF	TGTGCCAGCTCCACAGGGGGCATCCAGCCCCAGCATTTT	TRBD1	.	TRBV18	TRBJ1-5
CASSSRTSTYNEQFF	TGTGCCAGCAGCTCAAGGACCAGCACCTACAATGAGCAGTTCTTC	.	.	TRBV7-9	TRBJ2-1
CASSLQSRNNEQFF	TGTGCCAGCAGTTTGCAATCCAGGAACAATGAGCAGTTCTTC	.	.	TRBV12-3/TRBV12-4	TRBJ2-1
CSARGKRLAGPSYEQYF	TGCAGTGCTAGAGGAAAGAGACTAGCGGGACCCTCCTACGAGCAGTACTTC	TRBD2	.	TRBV20-1	TRBJ2-7
CAWSTTDGTEAFF	TGTGCCTGGAGTACGACGGACGGCACTGAAGCTTTCTTT	.	.	TRBV30	TRBJ1-1
CAWSVAGGPGDEQFF	TGTGCCTGGAGTGTAGCGGGAGGGCCTGGGGATGAGCAGTTCTTC	TRBD2	few	TRBV30	TRBJ2-1
CASSEGQTSGNTIYF	TGTGCCAGCAGTGAGGGACAGACGTCTGGAAACACCATATATTTT	TRBD1	.	TRBV2	TRBJ1-3
CASNDGGQETQCF	TGTGCCAGCAATGATGGGGGCCAAGAGACCCAGTGCTTC	.	few	TRBV19	TRBJ2-5
CSAAGLAGVDTQYF	TGCAGTGCCGCGGGACTAGCGGGGGTTGATACGCAGTATTTT	TRBD2	few	TRBV20-1	TRBJ2-3
CASSGIPLTEESQYF	TGTGCCAGCAGTGGGATACCCCTCACAGAAGAGTCCCAGTACTTC	.	.	TRBV2	TRBJ2-5
CASSLRQGAVEQYF	TGCGCCAGCAGCCTCAGACAGGGGGCGGTCGAGCAGTACTTC	TRBD1	many	TRBV4-1	TRBJ2-7
CASSARTSGSTDTQYF	TGTGCCAGCAGCGCTCGGACTAGCGGGAGTACAGATACGCAGTATTTT	TRBD2	many	TRBV11-3	TRBJ2-3
CASSYYGGWNEQFF	TGTGCCAGCAGTTACTATGGGGGGTGGAATGAGCAGTTCTTC	.	few	TRBV6-5	TRBJ2-1
CASRVRNTGELFF	TGTGCCAGCAGGGTCCGGAACACCGGGGAGCTGTTTTTT	.	many	TRBV7-2	TRBJ2-2
CAWSATVYEQYF	TGTGCCTGGAGCGCAACAGTCTACGAGCAGTACTTC	.	.	TRBV30	TRBJ2-7
CASSQDYTGYEQYF	TGCGCCAGCAGCCAAGATTATACGGGCTACGAGCAGTACTTC	.	many	TRBV4-3	TRBJ2-7
CASSTPRDYRTEAFF	TGTGCCAGCAGTACACCGAGAGATTACCGAACTGAAGCTTTCTTT	.	.	TRBV6-2/TRBV6-3	TRBJ1-1
CSARGGLILRETGEQYF	TGCAGTGCTAGAGGGGGACTGATCCTGAGGGAGACGGGGGAGCAGTACTTC	.	.	TRBV20-1	TRBJ2-7
CSAREGGLAGPSADTQYF	TGCAGTGCTAGAGAAGGGGGACTAGCGGGACCTAGCGCAGATACGCAGTATTTT	TRBD2	.	TRBV20-1	TRBJ2-3